These T cell receptor beta chains were read from a single sample in a study of control samples from healthy donors and cancer patients. The table came from immunoSEQ multiplex PCR; TCRdb's copy has only in-frame clones and leaves some out. The repertoire includes fewer than 200,000 clones, around 90% of them detected once, and approximately 1.4% sits in the top ten. The sequenced sample was blood. The receptors derive from a woman aged 45 to 65 in good health. The CDR3 runs from the conserved cysteine through the conserved F or W. Fields, in order: J gene, D gene, clone size, V gene, CDR3 protein, CDR3 DNA. The D gene is left open where the match is weak. Size tells how often a clone was seen (once, few, many) or the class of an expanded clone, and some rows leave it out.

J: TRBJ1-6
D: NA
size: NA
V: TRBV6-2/TRBV6-3
CDR3: CASSYNARQTNSYNSPLHF
DNA: TGTGCCAGCAGTTACAACGCCCGACAGACGAACTCCTATAATTCACCCCTCCACTTT

J: TRBJ1-1
D: NA
size: NA
V: TRBV5-3
CDR3: CARSYPRSEAFF
DNA: TGTGCCAGAAGCTACCCTCGCAGTGAAGCTTTCTTT

J: TRBJ2-1
D: TRBD2
size: NA
V: TRBV4-2
CDR3: CASSQGSGRVSEQFF
DNA: TGTGCCAGCAGCCAAGGTAGCGGGAGGGTGAGTGAGCAGTTCTTC

J: TRBJ1-4
D: NA
size: NA
V: TRBV5-4
CDR3: CASSLRFGGQNEKLFF
DNA: TGTGCCAGCAGCTTGAGGTTCGGGGGCCAGAATGAAAAACTGTTTTTT

J: TRBJ1-1
D: NA
size: NA
V: TRBV2
CDR3: CASTSSPVGNTEAFF
DNA: TGTGCCAGCACTTCGTCCCCTGTGGGGAACACTGAAGCTTTCTTT

J: TRBJ2-3
D: TRBD2
size: NA
V: TRBV30
CDR3: CAWRSLAGGLRDTQYF
DNA: TGTGCCTGGAGGAGCTTAGCGGGGGGCCTTAGGGATACGCAGTATTTT

J: TRBJ2-7
D: NA
size: NA
V: TRBV5-6
CDR3: CASSPNSYEQYF
DNA: TGTGCCAGCAGCCCAAACAGCTACGAGCAGTACTTC

J: TRBJ1-3
D: NA
size: NA
V: TRBV10-3
CDR3: CAIAGPVTSGNTIYF
DNA: TGTGCCATCGCGGGTCCGGTGACCTCTGGAAACACCATATATTTT

J: TRBJ1-1
D: NA
size: once
V: TRBV7-9
CDR3: CASSLFDEAFF
DNA: TGTGCCAGCAGCTTATTCGATGAAGCTTTCTTT

J: TRBJ1-5
D: NA
size: NA
V: TRBV19
CDR3: CASIPRGSSNQPQHF
DNA: TGTGCCAGTATCCCCAGGGGTTCGAGCAATCAGCCCCAGCATTTT

J: TRBJ1-5
D: NA
size: NA
V: TRBV5-5
CDR3: CASSFGGRNQPQHF
DNA: TGTGCCAGCAGCTTTGGCGGCCGCAATCAGCCCCAGCATTTT

J: TRBJ1-1
D: NA
size: NA
V: TRBV13
CDR3: CASSSRNDGYTEAFF
DNA: TGTGCCAGCAGCTCGAGAAACGACGGATACACTGAAGCTTTCTTT

J: TRBJ1-5
D: NA
size: once
V: TRBV4-2
CDR3: CASSQEGGGRQPQHF
DNA: TGTGCCAGCAGCCAAGAAGGGGGGGGGCGGCAGCCCCAGCATTTT

J: TRBJ1-1
D: NA
size: NA
V: TRBV11-2
CDR3: CASSFGPEAFF
DNA: TGTGCCAGCAGCTTTGGGCCCGAAGCTTTCTTT

J: TRBJ1-3
D: NA
size: NA
V: TRBV5-1
CDR3: CPTSSGSFGNTIYF
DNA: TGCCCCACCAGCTCCGGGTCATTCGGAAACACGATATATTTT

J: TRBJ2-5
D: NA
size: NA
V: TRBV6-1
CDR3: CASSDPGKKTQYF
DNA: TGTGCCAGCAGTGACCCGGGGAAGAAGACCCAGTACTTC

J: TRBJ1-5
D: NA
size: NA
V: TRBV19
CDR3: CASLLVGFGNQPQHF
DNA: TGTGCCAGTCTTCTCGTGGGGTTCGGCAATCAGCCCCAGCATTTT

J: TRBJ2-1
D: NA
size: NA
V: TRBV30
CDR3: CASTVAGTNEQFF
DNA: TGTGCCTCTACCGTGGCGGGAACCAATGAGCAGTTCTTC

J: TRBJ2-2
D: TRBD2
size: once
V: TRBV19
CDR3: CASSILGSGTGELFF
DNA: TGTGCCAGTAGTATTCTCGGTAGCGGGACCGGGGAGCTGTTTTTT

J: TRBJ2-7
D: NA
size: NA
V: TRBV5-6
CDR3: CASSLGLEIEQYF
DNA: TGTGCCAGCAGCTTAGGACTGGAAATCGAGCAGTACTTC

J: TRBJ1-1
D: NA
size: NA
V: TRBV5-1
CDR3: CASSSSMNTEAFF
DNA: TGCGCCAGCAGCTCAAGCATGAACACTGAAGCTTTCTTT

J: TRBJ2-5
D: NA
size: NA
V: TRBV3-1/TRBV3-2
CDR3: CASSPTSIPQETQYF
DNA: TGTGCCAGCAGCCCAACTAGCATTCCCCAAGAGACCCAGTACTTC

J: TRBJ2-2
D: NA
size: once
V: TRBV4-3
CDR3: CASSQDTGNTGELFF
DNA: TGCGCCAGCAGCCAAGATACAGGGAACACCGGGGAGCTGTTTTTT

J: TRBJ1-6
D: TRBD1
size: NA
V: TRBV5-5
CDR3: CASSATGTGGSPLHF
DNA: TGTGCCAGCAGCGCTACCGGGACAGGGGGCTCACCCCTCCACTTT

J: TRBJ2-1
D: NA
size: NA
V: TRBV7-3
CDR3: CASSLSPGVGNEQFF
DNA: TGTGCCAGCAGCTTATCACCGGGAGTAGGAAATGAGCAGTTCTTC

J: TRBJ1-4
D: NA
size: NA
V: TRBV15
CDR3: CATSRGRGTTNEKLFF
DNA: TGTGCCACCAGCAGGGGACGAGGGACAACTAATGAAAAACTGTTTTTT

J: TRBJ2-5
D: NA
size: NA
V: TRBV7-2
CDR3: CASSRFGKETQYF
DNA: TGTGCCAGCAGCCGGTTTGGCAAAGAGACCCAGTACTTC

J: TRBJ2-3
D: NA
size: NA
V: TRBV11-3
CDR3: CASSLGTSPLVDTQYF
DNA: TGTGCCAGCAGCTTAGGAACTAGCCCACTCGTGGATACGCAGTATTTT

J: TRBJ1-1
D: NA
size: NA
V: TRBV11-3
CDR3: CASSLEPGMNTEAFF
DNA: TGTGCCAGCAGCTTAGAACCGGGCATGAACACTGAAGCTTTCTTT

J: TRBJ1-2
D: NA
size: NA
V: TRBV7-9
CDR3: CASSFEPNYGYTF
DNA: TGTGCCAGCAGCTTCGAGCCTAACTATGGCTACACCTTC

J: TRBJ2-1
D: NA
size: NA
V: TRBV9
CDR3: CASSPGLPKSSYNEQFF
DNA: TGTGCCAGCAGCCCGGGACTTCCGAAAAGCTCCTACAATGAGCAGTTCTTC

J: TRBJ2-3
D: TRBD1
size: NA
V: TRBV2
CDR3: CASAEQGADTQYF
DNA: TGTGCCAGCGCCGAACAGGGGGCAGATACGCAGTATTTT

J: TRBJ2-7
D: NA
size: once
V: TRBV7-2
CDR3: CASSLVVQYEQYF
DNA: TGTGCCAGCAGCTTAGTGGTGCAATACGAGCAGTACTTC

J: TRBJ2-7
D: NA
size: NA
V: TRBV7-2
CDR3: CASSYGGDVVEQYF
DNA: TGTGCCAGCAGCTACGGAGGGGATGTGGTCGAGCAGTACTTC

J: TRBJ2-2
D: TRBD1
size: NA
V: TRBV2
CDR3: CASSPGQANTGELFF
DNA: TGTGCCAGCAGTCCGGGACAGGCAAACACCGGGGAGCTGTTTTTT

J: TRBJ2-5
D: NA
size: NA
V: TRBV5-1
CDR3: CASSLGSQETQYF
DNA: TGCGCCAGCAGCTTGGGCAGCCAAGAGACCCAGTACTTC

J: TRBJ2-5
D: TRBD1
size: NA
V: TRBV9
CDR3: CASSVEGAREETQYF
DNA: TGTGCCAGCAGCGTAGAGGGGGCCCGGGAAGAGACCCAGTACTTC

J: TRBJ1-4
D: NA
size: once
V: TRBV7-2
CDR3: CASSPLSRSEKLFF
DNA: TGTGCCAGCAGCCCTCTTTCACGGTCTGAAAAACTGTTTTTT

J: TRBJ1-4
D: NA
size: NA
V: TRBV18
CDR3: CASSRQHSSNEKLFF
DNA: TGTGCCAGCTCACGGCAACATTCATCAAATGAAAAACTGTTTTTT

J: TRBJ2-2
D: NA
size: NA
V: TRBV7-2
CDR3: CASTAQGFTGELFF
DNA: TGTGCCAGCACCGCCCAGGGTTTCACCGGGGAGCTGTTTTTT

J: TRBJ2-7
D: NA
size: NA
V: TRBV24-1
CDR3: CATSERGEQYF
DNA: TGTGCCACCAGTGAACGCGGCGAGCAGTACTTC